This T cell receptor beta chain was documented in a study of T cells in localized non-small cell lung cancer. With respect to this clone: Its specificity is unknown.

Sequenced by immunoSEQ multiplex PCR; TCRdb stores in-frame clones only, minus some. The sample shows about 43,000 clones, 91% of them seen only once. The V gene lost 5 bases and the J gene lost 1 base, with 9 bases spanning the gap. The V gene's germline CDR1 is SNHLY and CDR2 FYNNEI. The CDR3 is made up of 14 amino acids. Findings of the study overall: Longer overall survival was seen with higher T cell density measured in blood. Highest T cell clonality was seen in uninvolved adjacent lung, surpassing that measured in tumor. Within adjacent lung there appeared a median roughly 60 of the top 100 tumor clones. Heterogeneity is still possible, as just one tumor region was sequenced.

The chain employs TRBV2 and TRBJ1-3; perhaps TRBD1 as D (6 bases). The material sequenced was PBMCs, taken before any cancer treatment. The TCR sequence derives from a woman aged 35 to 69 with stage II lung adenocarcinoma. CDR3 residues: CASSPTGSGNTIYF. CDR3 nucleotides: TGTGCCAGCAGTCCTACAGGGTCTGGAAACACCATATATTTT.